Listed below are T cell receptor beta chains from one sample, sequenced in a study of T cells after yellow fever vaccination. TCRdb itself ran the 5' RACE reads through MiXCR, one entry per CDR3 protein. The repertoire includes hundreds of thousands of distinct CDR3 sequences, 18% of them detected once, and 18% sits in the top ten. Sequenced here: PBMCs, sampled before the yellow fever booster vaccination. The receptors stem from a man between 18 and 35 years old who received the YFV17D yellow fever vaccine. The CDR3 runs from the conserved cysteine through the conserved F or W. Fields, in order: clone size, V gene, J gene, CDR3 protein. Only some rows state a clone size, as once, few, many or a class for expanded clones.

abundance: .
v_gene: TRBV12-3/TRBV12-4
j_gene: TRBJ1-1
CDR3aa: CASNVFRHTEAFF

abundance: .
v_gene: TRBV12-3/TRBV12-4
j_gene: TRBJ1-6
CDR3aa: CASTWDRGVSPLHF

abundance: many
v_gene: TRBV14
j_gene: TRBJ1-1
CDR3aa: CASSQDGAGWTEAFF

abundance: .
v_gene: TRBV30
j_gene: TRBJ2-1
CDR3aa: CARGVGGLSSYNEQFF

abundance: .
v_gene: TRBV12-3/TRBV12-4
j_gene: TRBJ2-5
CDR3aa: CASTVGGETQYF

abundance: .
v_gene: TRBV27
j_gene: TRBJ2-1
CDR3aa: CASTRKGTRAYNEQFF

abundance: few
v_gene: TRBV5-6
j_gene: TRBJ2-3
CDR3aa: CASSSEGLAGGHTDTQYF

abundance: .
v_gene: TRBV4-1
j_gene: TRBJ2-2
CDR3aa: CASRPQESGVNTGELFF

abundance: few
v_gene: TRBV10-3
j_gene: TRBJ1-5
CDR3aa: CAISEGQSSNQPQHF

abundance: few
v_gene: TRBV20-1
j_gene: TRBJ2-5
CDR3aa: CSAEGLAAILGTQYF

abundance: .
v_gene: TRBV18
j_gene: TRBJ1-4
CDR3aa: CASSPGQAYEKLFF

abundance: few
v_gene: TRBV4-3
j_gene: TRBJ2-3
CDR3aa: CASSQEPNTDTQYF

abundance: .
v_gene: TRBV27
j_gene: TRBJ1-5
CDR3aa: CASSRALRNQPQHF

abundance: .
v_gene: TRBV10-3
j_gene: TRBJ2-4
CDR3aa: CAISDGDTNIQYF

abundance: .
v_gene: TRBV7-9
j_gene: TRBJ1-4
CDR3aa: CASSLDPLGDVDEKLFF

abundance: .
v_gene: TRBV20-1
j_gene: TRBJ2-7
CDR3aa: CSARVGLYEQYF

abundance: .
v_gene: TRBV4-2
j_gene: TRBJ1-1
CDR3aa: CASSQGTGVGAFF

abundance: few
v_gene: TRBV3-1
j_gene: TRBJ2-7
CDR3aa: CASSPRLHRPYEQYF

abundance: few
v_gene: TRBV10-3
j_gene: TRBJ2-1
CDR3aa: CAISPGQWNEQFF

abundance: .
v_gene: TRBV6-5
j_gene: TRBJ2-7
CDR3aa: CASSFDRGAPYEQYF

abundance: .
v_gene: TRBV14
j_gene: TRBJ2-7
CDR3aa: CASSQEVGYHEQYF

abundance: many
v_gene: TRBV12-3/TRBV12-4
j_gene: TRBJ1-5
CDR3aa: CASSPGTGGQPQHF

abundance: .
v_gene: TRBV10-3
j_gene: TRBJ2-1
CDR3aa: CAISGTRNEQFF